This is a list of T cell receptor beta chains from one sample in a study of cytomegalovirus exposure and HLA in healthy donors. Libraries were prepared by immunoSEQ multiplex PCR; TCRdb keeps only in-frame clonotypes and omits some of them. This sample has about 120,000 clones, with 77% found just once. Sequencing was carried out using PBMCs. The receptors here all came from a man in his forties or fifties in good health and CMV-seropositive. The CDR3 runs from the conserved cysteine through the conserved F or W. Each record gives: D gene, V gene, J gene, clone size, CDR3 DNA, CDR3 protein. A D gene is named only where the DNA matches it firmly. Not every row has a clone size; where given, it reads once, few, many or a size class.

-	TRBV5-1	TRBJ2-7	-	TGCGCCAGCAGCTTGCAGGGTGACGAGCAGTACTTC	CASSLQGDEQYF
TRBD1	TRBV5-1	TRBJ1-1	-	TGCGCCAGTACAAGGGGGCTGAACACTGAAGCTTTCTTT	CASTRGLNTEAFF
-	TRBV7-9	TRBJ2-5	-	TGTTCCAGCAGCTTAGTGTGGGGGCCATCCCGGGAGACCCAGTACTTC	CSSSLVWGPSRETQYF
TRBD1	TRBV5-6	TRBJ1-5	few	TGTGCCAGCAGCTTGGCAGGACAGGGTTACAATCAGCCCCAGCATTTT	CASSLAGQGYNQPQHF
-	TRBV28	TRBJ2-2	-	TGTGCCAGCAGTTTCGGGCCGTCGACAGTTGTCGCCGGGGAGCTGTTTTTT	CASSFGPSTVVAGELFF
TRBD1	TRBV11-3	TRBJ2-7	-	TGTGCCAGCAGCTTAGAGAGGACAGGGCACGAGCAGTACTTC	CASSLERTGHEQYF
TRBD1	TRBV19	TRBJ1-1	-	TGTGCCAGTAGTCCACGGACAGGGGTCAAGTTCGCTGAAGCTTTCTTT	CASSPRTGVKFAEAFF
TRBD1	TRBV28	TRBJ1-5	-	TGTGCCAGCAGTTTACCGGCAGGGGGCGGCAATCAGCCCCAGCATTTT	CASSLPAGGGNQPQHF
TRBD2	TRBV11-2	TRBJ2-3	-	TGTGCCAGCAGCGTAACCCCCGGGACTAGCGACTACACAGATACGCAGTATTTT	CASSVTPGTSDYTDTQYF
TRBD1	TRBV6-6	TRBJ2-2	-	TGTGCCAGCAGTTCACCAGGGGGCGCCGGGGAGCTGTTTTTT	CASSSPGGAGELFF
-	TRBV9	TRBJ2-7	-	TGTGCCAGCAGCGCCGTCACAGGGAACGAGCAGTACTTC	CASSAVTGNEQYF
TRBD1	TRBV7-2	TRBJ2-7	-	TGTGCCAGCAGCTCAGACAGGGGGGCCCACGAGCAGTACTTC	CASSSDRGAHEQYF
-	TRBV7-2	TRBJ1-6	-	TGTGCCAGCAGCTTTGGACACCGTGGTTCACCCCTCCACTTT	CASSFGHRGSPLHF
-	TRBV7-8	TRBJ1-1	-	TGTGCCAGCAGCTCAAATGAGCAGGGTTGGGTTTTCTTT	CASSSNEQGWVFF
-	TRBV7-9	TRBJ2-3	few	TGTGCCAGCAGCCCAGGGGGGAGCGCAGATACGCAGTATTTT	CASSPGGSADTQYF
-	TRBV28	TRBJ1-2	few	TGTGCCAGCACCCCCGTCGGTTATGGCTACACCTTC	CASTPVGYGYTF
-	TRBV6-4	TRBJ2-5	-	TGTGCCAGTGGGAGCGATTTGGGGGAGACCCAGTACTTC	CASGSDLGETQYF
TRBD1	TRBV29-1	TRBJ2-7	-	TGCAGCGAGGCCCTACAGGGGATCCTGGGCGAGCAGTACTTC	CSEALQGILGEQYF
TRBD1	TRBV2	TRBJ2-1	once	TGTGCCAGCCGTTTTTTGGGGACAGTATACAATGAGCAGTTCTTC	CASRFLGTVYNEQFF
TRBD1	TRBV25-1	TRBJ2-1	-	TGTGCCAGCCGACCGGACAGGGGGCACAATGAGCAGTTCTTC	CASRPDRGHNEQFF
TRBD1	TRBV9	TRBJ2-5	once	TGTGCCAGCAGCGGGATAGCCGGGACAGAGCCCCGAGAGACCCAGTACTTC	CASSGIAGTEPRETQYF
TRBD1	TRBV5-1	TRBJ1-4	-	TGCGCCAGCAGCTCAAACCCAGGGGGCACCTTAGTATATGAAAAACTGTTTTTT	CASSSNPGGTLVYEKLFF
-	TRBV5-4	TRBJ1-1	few	TGTGCCAGCAGCTTCGGGGTAACTGAAGCTTTCTTT	CASSFGVTEAFF
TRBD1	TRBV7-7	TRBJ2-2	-	TGTGCCGCGGGGCAGGGGGCCATTACCGGGGAGCTGTTTTTT	CAAGQGAITGELFF
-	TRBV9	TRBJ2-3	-	TGTGCCAGCAGCGTAGGGGCCACAGATACGCAGTATTTT	CASSVGATDTQYF
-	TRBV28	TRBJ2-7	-	TGTGCCACCCAGTCAGGGTACTACGAGCAGTACTTC	CATQSGYYEQYF
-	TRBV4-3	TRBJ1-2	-	TGCGCCAGCAGCCAAGGACAGAGATATGGCTACACCTTC	CASSQGQRYGYTF
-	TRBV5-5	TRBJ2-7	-	TGTGCCAGCAGCTTTCCAGGGTCGCGAGAGCAGTACTTC	CASSFPGSREQYF
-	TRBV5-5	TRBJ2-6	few	TGTGCCAGCAGCCTACAGCTTATGGGGGCCAACGGCCTGACTTTC	CASSLQLMGANGLTF
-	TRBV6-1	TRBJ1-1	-	TGTGCCAGCATTGGGGGGGTCACTGAAGCTTTCTTT	CASIGGVTEAFF
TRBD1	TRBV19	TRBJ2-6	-	TGTGCCAGTAGCCGAGAAACATACAGGGGGCGCGGGGCCAACGTCCTGACTTTC	CASSRETYRGRGANVLTF
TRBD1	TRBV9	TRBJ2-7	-	TGTGCCAGCAGCGTAACCGGGACAGGGGACTACGAGCAGTACTTC	CASSVTGTGDYEQYF
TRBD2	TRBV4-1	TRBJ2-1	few	TGCGCCAGCAGCCAAGATTTGGTACTAGCGGTCTACAATGAGCAGTTCTTC	CASSQDLVLAVYNEQFF
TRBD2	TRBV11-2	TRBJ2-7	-	TGTGCCAGCAGCTCCATATCGGGGGGGCAGTTCAACGAGCAGTACTTC	CASSSISGGQFNEQYF
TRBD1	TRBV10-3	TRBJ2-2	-	TGTGCCATCAGTGACCCCACCGGGACAGGGACCGGGGAGCTGTTTTTT	CAISDPTGTGTGELFF
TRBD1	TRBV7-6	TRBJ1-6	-	TGTGCCAGCAGCCAGGCCGCGGGACAGGGAAATTCACCCCTCCACTTT	CASSQAAGQGNSPLHF
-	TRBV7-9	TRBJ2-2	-	TGTGCCAGCAGCATAGGACGGGCGAACACCGGGGAGCTGTTTTTT	CASSIGRANTGELFF
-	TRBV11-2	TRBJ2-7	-	TGTGCCAGCAGCTTAGATCGGAAGAGGAACTACGAGCAGTACTTC	CASSLDRKRNYEQYF
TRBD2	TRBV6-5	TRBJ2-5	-	TGTGCCAGCAGTTACGGAACAAGCGGGGGGCAAGAGACCCAGTACTTC	CASSYGTSGGQETQYF
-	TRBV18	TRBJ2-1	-	TGTGCCAGCTCACCCCGTGATGAGCAGTTCTTC	CASSPRDEQFF
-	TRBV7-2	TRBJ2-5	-	TGTGCCAGCAGCTTTTATTCAGGCCTCCAAGAGACCCAGTACTTC	CASSFYSGLQETQYF
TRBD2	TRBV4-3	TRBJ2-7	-	TGCGCCAGCAGCCAAGAGGTCAAAGCGGGGGACGGCTACGAGCAGTACTTC	CASSQEVKAGDGYEQYF
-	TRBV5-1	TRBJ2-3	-	TGCGCCAGCAGCTTGGGGGTACAGGGTGGGTCAGATACGCAGTATTTT	CASSLGVQGGSDTQYF
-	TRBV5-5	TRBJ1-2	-	TGTGCCAGCAGCCCAAGGCCGGGGAACTATGGCTACACCTTC	CASSPRPGNYGYTF
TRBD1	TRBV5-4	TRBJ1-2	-	TGTGCCAGCAGTTCCGGGACAGGGATCTATGGCTACACCTTC	CASSSGTGIYGYTF
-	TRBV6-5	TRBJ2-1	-	TGTGCCAGCAGTTACAGAGACACAGGCTCGAATGAGCAGTTCTTC	CASSYRDTGSNEQFF
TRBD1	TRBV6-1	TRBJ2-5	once	TGTGCCAGCAGTGCGACGGGACAGCCCTTCGGCGAGACCCAGTACTTC	CASSATGQPFGETQYF
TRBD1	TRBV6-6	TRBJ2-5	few	TGTGCCAGCAGGCCGACAGGGGCCAGGGGCGAGACCCAGTACTTC	CASRPTGARGETQYF
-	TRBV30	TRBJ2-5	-	TGTGCCTGGAGTGTGGGTTTGGCGGGGTTCCAAGAGACCCAGTACTTC	CAWSVGLAGFQETQYF
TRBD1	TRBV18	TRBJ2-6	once	TGTGCCAGCTCACCAGTAGGGGGACAGGGGGCTTCTGGGGCCAACGTCCTGACTTTC	CASSPVGGQGASGANVLTF
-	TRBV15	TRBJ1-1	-	TGTGCCACCAGCACTACTACCGAGACAGGGAACACTGAAGCTTTCTTT	CATSTTTETGNTEAFF
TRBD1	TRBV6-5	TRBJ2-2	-	TGTGCCAGCACCATGACAGGGGGTACCGGGGAGCTGTTTTTT	CASTMTGGTGELFF